This entry features one TCR beta chain sequence. This sample is part of a study of blood T cell repertoires in COVID-19. Repertoires were generated with immunoSEQ multiplex PCR, while TCRdb's copy carries only in-frame clones and drops some. The sample yields over 350,000 clones, around 86% seen once. V lost 8 bases to trimming and J lost 3 bases, with 14 bases between them. From germline, CDR1 is LNHNV and CDR2 YYDKDF (reference sequence). This CDR3 comprises 13 residues. The rearrangement links TRBV15 to TRBJ2-7; a possible D gene is TRBD2 (5 bases). This clonotype was obtained from a woman aged 30 to 39 with active or convalescent COVID-19. The sample comprised peripheral blood. CDR3 coding DNA: TGTGCCACCGGACTCCCGCCCCTCTACGAGCAGTACTTC. It translates to CATGLPPLYEQYF.